A selection of T cell receptor beta chains follows, all from one sample in a study of blood T cell repertoires in COVID-19. The method was immunoSEQ multiplex PCR; TCRdb's version includes in-frame clones alone and lacks a portion of them. The data show about 53,000 clones, about 88% seen once. Material: peripheral blood. All receptors come from a man in his sixties with active COVID-19. CDR3s include the opening cysteine and the closing phenylalanine or tryptophan. D genes are given only for firm matches. Clone size appears in some rows only: once, few, many, or a class for an expanded clone.

CDR3 length,clone size,D gene,V gene,J gene,CDR3 DNA,CDR3 protein
17,NA,TRBD2,TRBV7-7,TRBJ2-3,TGTGCCAGCAGCTTATCGGGGGGGAGGACTAGCACAGATACGCAGTATTTT,CASSLSGGRTSTDTQYF
14,NA,NA,TRBV4-3,TRBJ2-1,TGCGCCAGCAGCCAAATAAACTCCTACAATGAGCAGTTCTTC,CASSQINSYNEQFF
15,NA,NA,TRBV7-8,TRBJ1-4,TGTGCCAGCAGCTTATTGACAGCCTATAATGAAAAACTGTTTTTT,CASSLLTAYNEKLFF
14,NA,NA,TRBV10-3,TRBJ1-2,TGTGCCATAAGCGAGACAGGAGCTAACTATGGCTACACCTTC,CAISETGANYGYTF
17,NA,NA,TRBV4-3,TRBJ2-1,TGCGCCAGCAGCCGGGACGGGGGTAGCAGGATCTACAATGAGCAGTTCTTC,CASSRDGGSRIYNEQFF
14,once,NA,TRBV5-1,TRBJ1-1,TGCGCCAGCAGCTTCTCAGGGGCCCGGACTGAAGCTTTCTTT,CASSFSGARTEAFF
15,NA,TRBD2,TRBV7-3,TRBJ2-3,TGTGCCAGCAGCACCACTAGCGGGAGAACAGATACGCAGTATTTT,CASSTTSGRTDTQYF
17,NA,TRBD2,TRBV4-2,TRBJ2-2,TGTGCCAGCAGCCAAGAAACAGGCGCGGGAGGGGACGGGGAGCTGTTTTTT,CASSQETGAGGDGELFF
15,NA,TRBD2,TRBV9,TRBJ2-2,TGTGCCAGCAGCCCCCCGTGGGAGGGCACCGGGGAGCTGTTTTTT,CASSPPWEGTGELFF
15,NA,TRBD1,TRBV7-2,TRBJ1-5,TGTGCCAGCAGCTCGACAGGGGTCCTTAATCAGCCCCAGCATTTT,CASSSTGVLNQPQHF
15,NA,NA,TRBV5-4,TRBJ2-3,TGTGCCAGCAGCTTGGACTCTTCGTCTACAGATACGCAGTATTTT,CASSLDSSSTDTQYF
17,NA,NA,TRBV28,TRBJ2-3,TGTGCCAGCAGCCCATTCAGGTATGCAATGGGCACAGATACGCAGTATTTT,CASSPFRYAMGTDTQYF
13,NA,NA,TRBV6-5,TRBJ2-1,TGTGCCAGCAGTTACTCGAAACTCAATGAGCAGTTCTTC,CASSYSKLNEQFF
13,once,NA,TRBV12-3/TRBV12-4,TRBJ1-1,TGTGCCAGCAGCCTCGGACAGAACACTGAAGCTTTCTTT,CASSLGQNTEAFF
19,NA,TRBD1,TRBV3-1/TRBV3-2,TRBJ2-7,TGTGCCAGCAGCCAAGATGACCCACGGGACAGGGAGGGGTTTGACGAGCAGTACTTC,CASSQDDPRDREGFDEQYF
14,NA,TRBD1,TRBV28,TRBJ2-1,TGTGCCAGCTGGACAGGGTTGAATCGTGGTGAGCAGTTCTTC,CASWTGLNRGEQFF
14,NA,TRBD1,TRBV5-5,TRBJ2-5,TGTGCCAGCACAAAGACAGGGGTCGGAGAGACCCAGTACTTC,CASTKTGVGETQYF
16,NA,TRBD1,TRBV5-1,TRBJ2-7,TGCGCCAGCAGCTTGGGTCCCCCGGGACAGGGTCTCGAGCAGTACTTC,CASSLGPPGQGLEQYF
11,once,NA,TRBV5-6,TRBJ2-7,TGTGCCAGCAGAAGGGGCCACGAGCAGTACTTC,CASRRGHEQYF
15,NA,NA,TRBV9,TRBJ1-6,TGTGCCAGCAGCCCTATGCGGGGGACCAATTCACCCCTCCACTTT,CASSPMRGTNSPLHF
15,NA,NA,TRBV2,TRBJ1-5,TGTGCCAGCAGTGAAAGACAGAGAAGCAATCAGCCCCAGCATTTT,CASSERQRSNQPQHF
13,NA,NA,TRBV2,TRBJ2-1,TGTGCCAGCAGTGCCTGGTTAGGGAGTGAGCAGTTCTTC,CASSAWLGSEQFF
13,once,TRBD1,TRBV11-3,TRBJ2-7,TGTGCCAGCAGCTTAGGACAGGGCGGCGAGCAGTACTTC,CASSLGQGGEQYF
15,NA,NA,TRBV7-9,TRBJ1-5,TGTGCCAGCAGCTCGGGGGAAAGGGGCAATCAGCCCCAGCATTTT,CASSSGERGNQPQHF
14,NA,TRBD1,TRBV6-5,TRBJ1-5,TGTGCCAGCAGTATGAACAGGGGGAATCAGCCCCAGCATTTT,CASSMNRGNQPQHF
13,NA,TRBD2,TRBV5-6,TRBJ2-7,TGTGCCAGCAGCCCAGCGGGGGCACGCGAGCAGTACTTC,CASSPAGAREQYF
13,NA,NA,TRBV4-1,TRBJ2-5,TGCGCCAGCAGCCAAGATCCTGGCGAGACCCAGTACTTC,CASSQDPGETQYF
15,NA,TRBD1,TRBV6-2/TRBV6-3,TRBJ2-5,TGTGCCAGCAGCCCCCTAGACAGGGCGGAGGAGACCCAGTACTTC,CASSPLDRAEETQYF